This T cell receptor beta chain is drawn from a study of neurological immune-mediated disorders. Notes on the study in general: Phylogenetic grouping assigned the repertoires of 18 of 34 multiple sclerosis patients to one related-CDR3 cluster, which constitutes a possible signature.

Synthesis of cDNA was accomplished via 5'RACE employing 10-nucleotide random UMIs. The authors obtained over 180 million TCR-beta sequences from 15-18 subjects per sequencing run. TCRdb reanalysed the 5' RACE reads using MiXCR and keeps one entry per CDR3 protein. The sample yields around 70,000 distinct CDR3 sequences, approximately 4.6% seen once. The V end lost 4 bases, the J end lost 4 bases, and 13 bases lay between the germline ends. The CDR3 is 13 residues long. Germline CDR1 reads DFQATT; CDR2 reads SNEGSKA (reference sequence). The starting material, 2 million PBMCs stored at -80 C, gave rise to the unsorted libraries. Many counts were recorded for this clonotype. The antigen remains undetermined.

Source material: PBMCs. The chain uses TRBV20-1 and TRBJ1-1; a weak D match, TRBD1 (6 bases). The sequence was collected from a woman aged 65 to 85 with multiple sclerosis. CDR3 nucleotides: TGCAGTGCTAAAGTTCTGACAGGCACTGAAGCTTTCTTT. Amino acids: CSAKVLTGTEAFF.